This TCR beta chain was sequenced during a study of T cell responses to AZD1222 COVID-19 vaccine. Germline CDR1 is LNHDA and CDR2 is SQIVND (reference sequence). The CDR3 consists of 11 residues. V shed 7 bases and J shed 9 bases, with 12 bases lying between them. TCRdb's copy holds only in-frame clones and misses some; the assay was immunoSEQ multiplex PCR. The sample has around 150,000 clones, 70% to 90% seen once. The clonotype originates from an adult in good health. This chain connects TRBV19 to TRBJ1-1; no clear D gene. The sample consisted of peripheral blood, taken on day 0 of AZD1222 vaccination. CDR3 protein: CASTVSGQAFF. In nucleotides, the CDR3 is TGTGCCAGTACGGTTTCCGGGCAAGCTTTCTTT.